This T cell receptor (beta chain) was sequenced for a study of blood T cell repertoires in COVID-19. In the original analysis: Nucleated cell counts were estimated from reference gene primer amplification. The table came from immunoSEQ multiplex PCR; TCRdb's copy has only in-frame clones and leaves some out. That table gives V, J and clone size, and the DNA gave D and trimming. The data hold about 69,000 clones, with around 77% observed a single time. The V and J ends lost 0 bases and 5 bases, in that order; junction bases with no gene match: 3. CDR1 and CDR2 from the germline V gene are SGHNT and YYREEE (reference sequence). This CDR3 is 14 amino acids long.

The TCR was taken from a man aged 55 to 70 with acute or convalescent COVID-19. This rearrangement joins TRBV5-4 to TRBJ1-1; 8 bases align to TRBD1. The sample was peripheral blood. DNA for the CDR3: TGTGCCAGCAGCTTGGTGGACAGGGTTACTGAAGCTTTCTTT. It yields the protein CASSLVDRVTEAFF.